This T cell receptor (beta chain) was observed in a study of CD8+ T cells in alopecia areata. PBMC-derived CD4+ and CD8+ T cells were sorted. General study results and limits: Lesional scalp, notably in alopecia totalis/universalis, had clonality above that of normal scalp. Among patients, TCR sharing was less clear than in mice, a difference possibly due in part to HLA diversity in the patient population.

Points on this clone: Antigen specificity is unknown.

After isolation, RNA underwent reverse transcription to generate cDNA as the sequencing template. Produced via immunoSEQ multiplex PCR; TCRdb's table is partial and in-frame only. The data hold 150,000 to 200,000 clones, with 55% observed a single time. Germline assignment: CDR1 SQVTM and CDR2 ANQGSEA. V shed 6 bases and J 5 bases; nucleotides not matched to a gene: 6. The CDR3 spans 13 residues. Sequencing was done on a sample of CD4+ T cells sorted from blood. J is TRBJ2-7 and V is TRBV29-1; 11 bases line up with TRBD2. The receptor was derived from a human donor in good health. CDR3 sequence: CSVTSGSSDEQYF. In DNA form, the CDR3 reads TGCAGCGTAACTAGCGGGAGTTCTGACGAGCAGTACTTC.